The entry below gives a single T cell receptor (beta chain) sequence along with its context. TCRdb re-called the 5' RACE reads with MiXCR, one entry per CDR3 protein. The data show over 50,000 distinct CDR3 sequences, about 25% seen once. CDR3 length equals 14 residues. V was cut by 3 bases and J by 6 bases, with 14 bases left in between. In germline, CDR1 is SGHAT, CDR2 FQNNGV. The clonotype was recovered from a female donor with breast cancer. This chain uses TRBV11-2 with TRBJ1-1, with a possible D match to TRBD1 (6 bases). The material sequenced was tumor-infiltrating naive CD4+ T cells sorted from the breast tumor. Subset of the sample: naive CD4+ T cells, CD4+CD45RA+CD25-. The CDR3 sequence: CASSFQGQRAEAFF. CDR3 nucleotides: TGTGCCAGCAGCTTCCAAGGACAGAGGGCTGAAGCTTTCTTT.